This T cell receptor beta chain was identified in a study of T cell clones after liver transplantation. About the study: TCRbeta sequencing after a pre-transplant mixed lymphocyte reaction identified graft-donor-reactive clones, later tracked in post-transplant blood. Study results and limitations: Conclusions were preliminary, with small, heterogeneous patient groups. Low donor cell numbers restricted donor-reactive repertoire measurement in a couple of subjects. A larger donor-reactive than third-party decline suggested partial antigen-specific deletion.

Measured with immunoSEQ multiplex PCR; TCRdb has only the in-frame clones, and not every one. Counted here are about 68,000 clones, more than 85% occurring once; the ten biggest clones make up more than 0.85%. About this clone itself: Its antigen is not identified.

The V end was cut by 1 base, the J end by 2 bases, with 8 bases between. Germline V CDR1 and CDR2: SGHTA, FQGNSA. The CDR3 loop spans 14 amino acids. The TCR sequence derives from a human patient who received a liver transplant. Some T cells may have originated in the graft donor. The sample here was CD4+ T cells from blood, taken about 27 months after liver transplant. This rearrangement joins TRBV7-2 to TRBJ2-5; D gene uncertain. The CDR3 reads CASSLDSYQETQYF. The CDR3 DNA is TGTGCCAGCAGCTTAGATAGCTATCAAGAGACCCAGTACTTC.